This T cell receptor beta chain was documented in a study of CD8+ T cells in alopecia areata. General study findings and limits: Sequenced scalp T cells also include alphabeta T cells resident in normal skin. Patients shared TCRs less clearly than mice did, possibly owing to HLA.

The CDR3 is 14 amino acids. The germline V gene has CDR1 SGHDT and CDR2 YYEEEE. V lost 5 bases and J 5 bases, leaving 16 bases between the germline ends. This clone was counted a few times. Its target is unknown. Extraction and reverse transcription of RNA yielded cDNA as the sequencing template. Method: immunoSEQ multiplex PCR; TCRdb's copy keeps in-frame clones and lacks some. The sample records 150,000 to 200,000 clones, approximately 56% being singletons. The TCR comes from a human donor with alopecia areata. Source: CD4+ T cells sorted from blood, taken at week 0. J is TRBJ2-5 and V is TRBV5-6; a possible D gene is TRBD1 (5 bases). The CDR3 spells CASRPDPKGETQYF. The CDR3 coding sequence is TGTGCCAGCAGACCCGACCCGAAGGGGGAGACCCAGTACTTC.